This TCR beta chain was sequenced in a study of blood T cell repertoires in COVID-19. The assay was immunoSEQ multiplex PCR, and TCRdb's table has in-frame clones only and misses some. The sample comprises about 150,000 clones, roughly 90% of which are singletons, and approximately 4.5% rests with the top ten. Losses at the gene ends were 4 bases for V and 6 bases for J; bases not matched to a gene: 8. The germline gives CDR1 SNHLY, CDR2 FYNNEI. The CDR3 has 15 residues. V and J are TRBV2 and TRBJ2-2; 7 nucleotides align to TRBD2. This TCR was recovered from a man aged 50-60 years who had recovered from COVID-19. Sequenced input: PBMCs or T cells enriched from blood (not recorded which). The CDR3 nucleotides are TGTGCCAGCAGTGGGTTGGCGGGGGTCCCCGGGGAGCTGTTTTTT. It translates to CASSGLAGVPGELFF.